Below, 25 T cell receptor beta chains from the same sample are listed, as sequenced in a study of T cell responses to AZD1222 COVID-19 vaccine. Data came from immunoSEQ multiplex PCR; TCRdb stores just in-frame clones and leaves some out. The data contain around 180,000 clones, 80% to 90% of them singletons. Sequenced here: peripheral blood, sampled on day 0 of AZD1222 vaccination. The receptor source for this set is an adult in good health.

The V and J genes are TRBV30 and TRBJ1-2, with 8 bases fitting TRBD1. This CDR3 contains 13 residues. V lost 1 base, J lost 8 bases, and 6 bases stayed unmatched. Germline CDR1 GTSNPN, CDR2 SVGIG (reference sequence). The CDR3: CAWSAQGAGGYTF. In DNA form, the CDR3 reads TGTGCCTGGAGTGCCCAGGGGGCGGGAGGCTACACCTTC.

V is TRBV4-1 and J is TRBJ2-1; 12 positions match TRBD2. J lost 10 bases, V lost 2 bases, and 3 bases had no gene match. From germline, CDR1 is MGHRA and CDR2 YSYEKL. The length of the CDR3 is 14 residues. The CDR3 is CASSQLAGGREQFF. The CDR3 DNA follows: TGCGCCAGCAGCCAACTAGCGGGGGGGCGCGAGCAGTTCTTC.

The CDR3 sequence is CASSLGAGSGNTIYF. The CDR3 region has the DNA TGTGCCAGCAGTTTAGGGGCAGGCTCTGGAAACACCATATATTTT. The chain has TRBV27 and TRBJ1-3; D is perhaps TRBD1 (5 bases). V lost 2 bases and J 0 bases, leaving 8 bases between the germline ends. CDR3 length equals 15 residues. CDR1 and CDR2 (germline): MNHEY, SMNVEV (reference sequence).

The chain uses TRBV5-1 and TRBJ2-7, with 9 bases fitting TRBD1. V shed 2 bases, J shed 3 bases, and the junction held 6 bases outside the gene matches. This CDR3 has 15 residues. Germline CDR1 reads SGHRS; CDR2 reads YFSETQ. As DNA, the CDR3 is TGCGCCAGCAGCTTTACGACAGGGGGGTTCTACGAGCAGTACTTC. Translated: CASSFTTGGFYEQYF.

V is TRBV18 and J is TRBJ1-2, with a possible D match to TRBD1 (5 bases). V was shortened by 6 bases and J by 0 bases, with 11 bases between the two germline ends. Germline V gene data show CDR1 as KGHSH and CDR2 as LQKENI. The CDR3 covers 14 residues. The CDR3 loop is CASSGGETNYGYTF. In DNA form, the CDR3 reads TGTGCCAGCTCCGGGGGGGAGACTAACTATGGCTACACCTTC.

V gene TRBV5-6 combines with J gene TRBJ2-3; D is uncertain. CDR3 length: 13 amino acids. CDR1 and CDR2 (germline): SGHDT, YYEEEE. Trimming took off 0 bases at V and 4 bases at J, with 6 bases between the two ends. The chain's CDR3 is CASSLVEADTQYF. The DNA for the CDR3 is TGTGCCAGCAGCTTGGTTGAGGCAGATACGCAGTATTTT.

The chain combines TRBV7-9 with TRBJ1-2; D possibly corresponds to TRBD1 (6 bases). Germline values: CDR1 SEHNR, CDR2 FQNEAQ (reference sequence). The CDR3 is 13 amino acids. V lost 5 bases and J lost 8, with 15 bases in between. This chain's CDR3 is CASSPKGDLGYTF. The CDR3 DNA reads as TGTGCCAGCAGCCCCAAGGGGGATCTCGGCTACACCTTC.

This chain links TRBV7-2 with TRBJ1-5, with TRBD1 as a possible D gene (6 bases). The length of the CDR3 is 14 residues. CDR1 is SGHTA, CDR2 FQGNSA, per germline. Deletions cut 6 bases from V and 2 bases from J, with 11 bases between. CDR3 in amino acids: CASRQGNGNQPQHF. The CDR3 DNA sequence: TGTGCCAGCAGACAGGGTAACGGCAATCAGCCCCAGCATTTT.

This chain links TRBV19 with TRBJ2-7; a possible D gene is TRBD1 (5 bases). Germline loops: CDR1 LNHDA, CDR2 SQIVND (reference sequence). V lost 1 base and J 2 bases, leaving 9 bases between the germline ends. The CDR3 is made up of 14 amino acids. The CDR3 reads CASSIGSGTYEQYF. CDR3 DNA sequence: TGTGCCAGTAGTATAGGATCAGGGACCTACGAGCAGTACTTC.

The chain employs TRBV6-5 and TRBJ1-1; weak D call: TRBD1 (6 bases). Germline V gene sequence: CDR1 MNHEY, CDR2 SVGAGI. Trimming took 2 bases from V and 2 from J, leaving 9 bases between them. The CDR3 loop spans 14 amino acids. The chain's CDR3 is CASSYEGVNTEAFF. The CDR3 nucleotides read TGTGCCAGCAGTTACGAGGGGGTTAACACTGAAGCTTTCTTT.

The chain carries TRBV7-8 and TRBJ1-6; 9 nucleotides match TRBD1. This CDR3 has 17 residues. The ends lost 1 base at V and 4 bases at J; junction bases unmatched: 5. In germline, CDR1 is SGHVS, CDR2 FQNEAQ. The CDR3 is CASSLEDRGPYNSPLHF. Here the CDR3 DNA reads TGTGCCAGCAGCTTAGAGGACAGGGGACCGTATAATTCACCCCTCCACTTT.

The CDR3 DNA sequence: TGTGCCAGTAGTATCGGGCCACATAACACTGAAGCTTTCTTT. Its translation is CASSIGPHNTEAFF. The genes are TRBV19 and TRBJ1-1; no firm D call. Trimming took off 3 bases at V and 2 bases at J, with 10 bases between the two ends. Germline CDR1 LNHDA, CDR2 SQIVND (reference sequence). The CDR3 is 14 amino acids.

This chain links TRBV7-2 with TRBJ1-2; D possibly corresponds to TRBD1 (5 bases). CDR3 length: 16 amino acids. Deletions cut 5 bases from V and 0 bases from J, with 16 bases between. From germline, CDR1 is SGHTA and CDR2 FQGNSA. CDR3 residues: CASSPRAGLPNYGYTF. The CDR3 region has the DNA TGTGCCAGCAGCCCTAGGGCGGGACTACCTAACTATGGCTACACCTTC.

The V call is TRBV2, the J call TRBJ2-5, with TRBD1 matching 8 bases. From germline, CDR1 is SNHLY and CDR2 FYNNEI. The CDR3 sequence is 13 residues long. After removal of 7 bases from V and 4 bases from J, the junction contained 5 bases not matched to a gene. The CDR3 spells CASNRQGRETQYF. For the CDR3, the DNA is TGTGCCAGCAACCGACAGGGGCGAGAGACCCAGTACTTC.

This clone was seen just once. The CDR3 spells CAISEAGGAYEQYF. The CDR3 DNA is TGTGCCATCAGTGAGGCCGGCGGAGCCTACGAGCAGTACTTC. The V and J genes are TRBV10-3 and TRBJ2-7; D unresolved. This CDR3 has 14 amino acids. V was clipped by 2 bases and J by 2 bases, with 10 bases between them. Germline V CDR1 and CDR2: ENHRY, SYGVKD.

This clone was counted once. This chain joins TRBV21-1 and TRBJ1-3. TRBV21-1 is designated a pseudogene. This CDR3 contains 16 residues. The CDR3 nucleotides are TGTGCCAGCCGATTTTGGACGGAATATATTGGAAACACCATATATTTT. This encodes CASRFWTEYIGNTIYF.

The rearrangement uses TRBV10-3 and TRBJ1-3; 7 bases map to TRBD1. CDR3 length: 15 residues. J lost 0 bases, V lost 6 bases, and 5 bases had no gene match. Germline V CDR1 and CDR2: ENHRY, SYGVKD. The chain's CDR3 is CAIRFTGDSGNTIYF. CDR3 nucleotide sequence: TGTGCCATCAGATTCACAGGGGACTCTGGAAACACCATATATTTT.

This clone was detected only a few times. The chain uses TRBV18 and TRBJ1-2, with D unclear. The V gene's germline CDR1 is KGHSH and CDR2 LQKENI. The CDR3 has 11 amino acids. Trimming pared 4 bases from V and 7 bases from J, leaving 7 bases between. The CDR3 coding sequence is TGTGCCAGCTCACTTCAAGGTGGCTACACCTTC. This translates into CASSLQGGYTF.

The chain employs TRBV2 and TRBJ1-1, with D tentatively TRBD1 (6 bases). V was clipped by 8 bases and J by 1 base, with 14 bases between them. Germline V gene sequence: CDR1 SNHLY, CDR2 FYNNEI. The CDR3 runs 14 residues. The CDR3 DNA is TGTGCCAGCCAAGTCGTGGACAGGAACACTGAAGCTTTCTTT. It encodes CASQVVDRNTEAFF. Full variable domain (remainder filled in from reference TRBV2 and TRBJ1-1): EPEVTQTPSHQVTQMGQEVILRCVPISNHLYFYWYRQILGQKVEFLVSFYNNEISEKSEIFDDQFSVERPDGSNFTLKIRSTKLEDSAMYFCASQVVDRNTEAFFGQGTRLTVV.

This clone showed up just a few times. The chain has TRBV7-9 and TRBJ1-5; the match to TRBD1 covers 7 bases. Trimming at V came to 2 bases and at J to 3 bases, leaving 4 bases not matched to a gene. Germline CDR1 is SEHNR and CDR2 is FQNEAQ (reference sequence). This CDR3 is 15 amino acids long. The CDR3 loop is CASSLTGQPNQPQHF. CDR3 coding DNA: TGTGCCAGCAGCTTAACGGGACAGCCCAATCAGCCCCAGCATTTT.

This chain uses TRBV4-1 with TRBJ1-5, with 8 bases fitting TRBD1. The CDR3 runs to 14 residues. V shed 4 bases, J shed 15 bases, and the junction held 14 bases outside the gene matches. Germline CDR1 MGHRA, CDR2 YSYEKL. CDR3 DNA: TGCGCCAGCAGCCCGAGGACAGGGCCAAACACCCCGCATTTT. This encodes CASSPRTGPNTPHF.

The chain uses TRBV24-1 and TRBJ2-2, with D possibly called TRBD1 or TRBD2 (5 bases each). The germline V gene has CDR1 KGHDR and CDR2 SFDVKD. Trimming cost V 7 bases and J 2 bases, with 13 bases left between them. The CDR3 consists of 15 residues. CDR3 residues: CATRAGTQNTGELFF. The CDR3 nucleotides are TGTGCCACCAGAGCCGGGACCCAAAACACCGGGGAGCTGTTTTTT.

V and J are TRBV7-9 and TRBJ1-1, with 7 bases matching TRBD1. The V segment lost 1 base and the J segment 5 bases; nucleotides outside the gene matches: 4. CDR3 length: 14 amino acids. Germline V gene data show CDR1 as SEHNR and CDR2 as FQNEAQ (reference sequence). The CDR3 reads CASSLGQGKTEAFF. As DNA, the CDR3 is TGTGCCAGCAGCTTAGGACAGGGTAAAACTGAAGCTTTCTTT.

DNA of the CDR3: TGTGCCAGCAGCGTAGCGGGGGGGCGCACAGATACGCAGTATTTT. Translated: CASSVAGGRTDTQYF. This chain links TRBV9 with TRBJ2-3; 8 nucleotides match TRBD2. Germline V gives CDR1 SGDLS, CDR2 YYNGEE. CDR3 length: 15 residues. V lost 0 bases, J lost 1 base, and 1 base stayed unmatched. Together with reference TRBV9 and TRBJ2-3, the CDR3 gives the full variable domain: DSGVTQTPKHLITATGQRVTLRCSPRSGDLSVYWYQQSLDQGLQFLIQYYNGEERAKGNILERFSAQQFPDLHSELNLSSLELGDSALYFCASSVAGGRTDTQYFGPGTRLTVL.

This rearrangement joins TRBV12-3 or TRBV12-4 to TRBJ2-3; tentative D call: TRBD2 (5 bases). CDR3 length: 13 amino acids. Trimming removed 8 bases at V and 3 bases at J, with 12 bases between. CDR3 loop: CASGSRGTDTQYF. The CDR3 DNA reads TGTGCCAGCGGCTCCCGGGGAACAGATACGCAGTATTTT.